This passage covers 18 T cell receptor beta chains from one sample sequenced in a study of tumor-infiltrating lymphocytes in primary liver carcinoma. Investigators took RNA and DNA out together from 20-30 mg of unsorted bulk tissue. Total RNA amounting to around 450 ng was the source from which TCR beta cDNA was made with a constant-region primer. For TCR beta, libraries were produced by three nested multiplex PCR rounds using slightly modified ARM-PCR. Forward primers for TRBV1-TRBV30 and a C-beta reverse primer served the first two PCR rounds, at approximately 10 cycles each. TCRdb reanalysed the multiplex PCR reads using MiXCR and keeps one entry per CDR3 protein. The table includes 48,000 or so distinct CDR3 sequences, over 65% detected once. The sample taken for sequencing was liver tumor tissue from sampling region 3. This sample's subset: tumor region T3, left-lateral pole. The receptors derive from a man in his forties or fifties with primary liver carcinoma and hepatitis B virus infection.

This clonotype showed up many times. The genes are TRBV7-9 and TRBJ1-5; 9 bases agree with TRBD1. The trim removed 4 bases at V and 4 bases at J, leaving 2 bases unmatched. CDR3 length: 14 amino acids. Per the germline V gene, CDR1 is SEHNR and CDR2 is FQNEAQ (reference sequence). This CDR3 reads CASSSQGANQPQHF. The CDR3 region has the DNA TGTGCCAGCAGCTCACAGGGGGCTAATCAGCCCCAGCATTTT. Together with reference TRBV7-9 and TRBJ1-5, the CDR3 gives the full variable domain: DTGVSQNPRHKITKRGQNVTFRCDPISEHNRLYWYRQTLGQGPEFLTYFQNEAQLEKSRLLSDRFSAERPKGSFSTLEIQRTEQGDSAMYLCASSSQGANQPQHFGDGTRLSIL.

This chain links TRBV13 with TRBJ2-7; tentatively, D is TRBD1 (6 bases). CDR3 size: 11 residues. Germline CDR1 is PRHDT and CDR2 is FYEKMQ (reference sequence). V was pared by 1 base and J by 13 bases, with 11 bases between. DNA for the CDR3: TGTGCCAGCAGCTTAGTCCAGGGGCAATACTTC. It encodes CASSLVQGQYF. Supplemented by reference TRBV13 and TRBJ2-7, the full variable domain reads AAGVIQSPRHLIKEKRETATLKCYPIPRHDTVYWYQQGPGQDPQFLISFYEKMQSDKGSIPDRFSAQQFSDYHSELNMSSLELGDSALYFCASSLVQGQYFGPGTRLTVT.

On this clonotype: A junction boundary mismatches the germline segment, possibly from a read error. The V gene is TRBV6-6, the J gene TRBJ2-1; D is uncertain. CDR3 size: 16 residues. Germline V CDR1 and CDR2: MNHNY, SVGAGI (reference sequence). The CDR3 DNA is TGTGTCAGCAGTCTCACTCGCCGACATCCAGGAAATGAGCAGATCTTC. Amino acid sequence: CVSSLTRRHPGNEQIF.

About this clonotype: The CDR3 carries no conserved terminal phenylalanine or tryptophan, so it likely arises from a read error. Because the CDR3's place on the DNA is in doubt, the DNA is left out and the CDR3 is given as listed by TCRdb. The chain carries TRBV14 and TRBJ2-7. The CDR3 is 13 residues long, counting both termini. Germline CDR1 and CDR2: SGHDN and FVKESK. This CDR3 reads CASSQDSSYERYS.

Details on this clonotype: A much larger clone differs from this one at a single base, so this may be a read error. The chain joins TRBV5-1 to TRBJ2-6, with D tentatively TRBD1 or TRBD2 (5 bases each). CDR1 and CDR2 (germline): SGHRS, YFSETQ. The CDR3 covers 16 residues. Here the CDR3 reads CASSGGSSSEANVLTF. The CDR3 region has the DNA TGCGCCAGCAGCGGGGGATCGAGCTCTGAGGCCAACGTCCTGACTTTC.

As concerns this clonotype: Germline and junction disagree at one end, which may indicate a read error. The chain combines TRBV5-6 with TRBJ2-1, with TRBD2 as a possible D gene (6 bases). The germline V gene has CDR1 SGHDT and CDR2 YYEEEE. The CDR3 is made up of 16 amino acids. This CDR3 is CDSSLEGGSSYNEQFF. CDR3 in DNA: TGTGACAGCAGCTTGGAGGGCGGAAGCTCCTACAATGAGCAATTCTTC.

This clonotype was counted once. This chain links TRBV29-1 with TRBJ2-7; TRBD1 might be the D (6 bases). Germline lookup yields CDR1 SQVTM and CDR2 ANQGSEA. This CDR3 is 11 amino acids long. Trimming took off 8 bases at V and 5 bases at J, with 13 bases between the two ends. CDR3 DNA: TGCAGCCTTGTGGGGGCCAACGAGCAGTACTTC. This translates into CSLVGANEQYF.

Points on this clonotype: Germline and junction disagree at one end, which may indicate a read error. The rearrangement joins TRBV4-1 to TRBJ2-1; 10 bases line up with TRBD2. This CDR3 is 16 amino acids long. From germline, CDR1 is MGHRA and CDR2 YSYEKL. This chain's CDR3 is CANSQAGTSVYNKQFF. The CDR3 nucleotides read TGCGCCAACAGCCAAGCCGGGACTAGCGTCTACAATAAGCAGTTCTTC.

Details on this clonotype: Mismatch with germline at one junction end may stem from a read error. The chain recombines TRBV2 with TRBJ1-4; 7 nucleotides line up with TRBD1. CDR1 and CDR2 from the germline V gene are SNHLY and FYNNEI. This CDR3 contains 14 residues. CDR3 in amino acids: CARGPLTGNEKLFF. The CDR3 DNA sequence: TGTGCCAGGGGACCACTGACAGGGAATGAAAAATTGTTTTTT.

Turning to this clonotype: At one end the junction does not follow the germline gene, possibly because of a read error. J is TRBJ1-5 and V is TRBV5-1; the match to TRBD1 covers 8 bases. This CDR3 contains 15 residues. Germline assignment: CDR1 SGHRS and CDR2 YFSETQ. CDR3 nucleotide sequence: TGCGCCAGTAGCTTGGATACAGGGGGAGGTCTGCCCCAGCATTTT. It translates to CASSLDTGGGLPQHF.

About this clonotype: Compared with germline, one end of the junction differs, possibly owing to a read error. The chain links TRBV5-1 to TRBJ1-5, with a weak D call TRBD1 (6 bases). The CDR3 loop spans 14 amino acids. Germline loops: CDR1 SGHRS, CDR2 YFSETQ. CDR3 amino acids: CASSYGEGGQPQRF. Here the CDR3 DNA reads TGCGCCAGCAGCTATGGGGAGGGGGGTCAGCCCCAGCGTTTT.

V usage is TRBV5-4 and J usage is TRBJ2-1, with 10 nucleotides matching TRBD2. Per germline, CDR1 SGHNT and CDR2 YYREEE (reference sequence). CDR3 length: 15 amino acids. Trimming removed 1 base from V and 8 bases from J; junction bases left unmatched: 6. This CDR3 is CASSLRAGGGDEQFF. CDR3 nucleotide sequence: TGTGCCAGCAGCTTGAGAGCGGGAGGGGGGGATGAGCAGTTCTTC.

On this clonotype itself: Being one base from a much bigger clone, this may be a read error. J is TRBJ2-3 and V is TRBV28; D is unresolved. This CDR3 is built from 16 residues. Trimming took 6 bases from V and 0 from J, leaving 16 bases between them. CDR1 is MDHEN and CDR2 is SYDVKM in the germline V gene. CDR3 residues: CASSLRRAYSTDTQYF. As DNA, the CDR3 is TGTGCCAGCAGCCTAAGACGGGCTTATAGCACAGATACGCAGTATTTT.

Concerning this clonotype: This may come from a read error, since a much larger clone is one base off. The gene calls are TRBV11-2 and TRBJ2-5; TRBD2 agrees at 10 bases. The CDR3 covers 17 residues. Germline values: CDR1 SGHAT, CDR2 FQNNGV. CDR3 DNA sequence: TGTGCCAGCAGCTTAAGACTAGCGGGTGACTCGAGCGAGACCCAGCACTTC. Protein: CASSLRLAGDSSETQHF. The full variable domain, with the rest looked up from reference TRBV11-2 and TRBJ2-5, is EAGVAQSPRYKIIEKRQSVAFWCNPISGHATLYWYQQILGQGPKLLIQFQNNGVVDDSQLPKDRFSAERLKGVDSTLKIQPAKLEDSAVYLCASSLRLAGDSSETQHFGPGTRLLVL.

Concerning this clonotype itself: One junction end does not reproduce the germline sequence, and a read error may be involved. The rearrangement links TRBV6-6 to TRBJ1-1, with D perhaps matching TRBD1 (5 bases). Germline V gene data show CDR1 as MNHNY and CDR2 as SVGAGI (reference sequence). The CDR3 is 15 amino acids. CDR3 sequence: CASSYSFDSPIESFF. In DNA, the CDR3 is TGTGCCAGCAGTTACTCCTTTGACAGTCCCATTGAATCTTTCTTT.

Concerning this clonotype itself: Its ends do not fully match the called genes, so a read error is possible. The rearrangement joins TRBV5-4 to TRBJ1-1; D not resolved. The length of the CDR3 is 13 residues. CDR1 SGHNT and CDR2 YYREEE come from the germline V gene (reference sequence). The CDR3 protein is CASCSPDRTDAFF. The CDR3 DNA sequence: TGTGCCAGCTGCTCCCCAGACCGTACTGATGCTTTCTTT. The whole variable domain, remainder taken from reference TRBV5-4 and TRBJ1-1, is ETGVTQSPTHLIKTRGQQVTLRCSSQSGHNTVSWYQQALGQGPQFIFQYYREEENGRGNFPPRFSGLQFPNYSSELNVNALELDDSALYLCASCSPDRTDAFFGQGTRLTVV.

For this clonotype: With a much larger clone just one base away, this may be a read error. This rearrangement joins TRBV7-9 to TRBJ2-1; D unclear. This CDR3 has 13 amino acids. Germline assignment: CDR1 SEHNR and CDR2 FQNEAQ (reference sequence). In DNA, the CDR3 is TGTGCCAGCAGCGGTGGGGTCTACAATGAGAAGTTCTTC. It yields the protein CASSGGVYNEKFF.

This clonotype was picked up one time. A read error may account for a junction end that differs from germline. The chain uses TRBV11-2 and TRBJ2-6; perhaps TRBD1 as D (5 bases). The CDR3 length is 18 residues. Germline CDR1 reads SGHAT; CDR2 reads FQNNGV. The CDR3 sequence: CAGSLGPGYSSGANVLTF. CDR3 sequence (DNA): TGTGCCGGCAGCTTAGGGCCAGGGTACAGCTCTGGGGCCAACGTCCTAACTTTC.